This TCR beta chain was sequenced for a study of cytomegalovirus exposure and HLA in healthy donors. The PCR was carried out with 60 Vbeta primers and 13 Jbeta primers. Clones were read by immunoSEQ multiplex PCR, and TCRdb kept only the in-frame ones, dropping some. The sample comprises around 180,000 clones, around 79% of which are singletons, and approximately 0.7% rests with the top ten. This CDR3 contains 14 residues. Germline assignment: CDR1 SNHLY and CDR2 FYNNEI. Trimming took 3 bases from V and 0 from J, leaving 7 bases between them. J is TRBJ2-3 and V is TRBV2; TRBD2 might be the D (5 bases). This clonotype was obtained from a woman between 35 and 50 years old in good health and CMV-seronegative. Sequencing was done on a sample of PBMCs. The CDR3: CASSDKRSTDTQYF. CDR3 sequence (DNA): TGTGCCAGCAGTGACAAGCGGAGCACAGATACGCAGTATTTT.